This note documents a single T cell receptor beta chain sequence. These data come from a study of blood T cell repertoires in COVID-19. In the study overall: Sites across the United States, Italy and Spain contributed samples from acute and convalescent COVID-19.

Original processing methods: Estimated nucleated cell counts came from reference gene primer amplification. Clones were read by immunoSEQ multiplex PCR, and TCRdb kept only the in-frame ones, dropping some. The V and J calls and clone size are taken from that table; D and trimming were inferred from the DNA. The sample carries 210,000 or so clones, around four fifths recorded once. The clonotype comes from a woman aged 45-65 years with active or convalescent COVID-19. The source material was peripheral blood.

The CDR3 region is CASSLRGTLANGELFF. The CDR3 coding sequence is TGTGCCAGCAGCTTGAGGGGGACCTTAGCGAACGGGGAGCTGTTTTTT. The rearrangement uses TRBV5-4 and TRBJ2-2; the D gene is possibly TRBD1 (6 bases). Trimming took off 1 base at V and 7 bases at J, with 17 bases between the two ends. The germline V gene encodes CDR1 SGHNT and CDR2 YYREEE (reference sequence). This CDR3 is built from 16 residues. Variable domain in full (rest from reference TRBV5-4 and TRBJ2-2): ETGVTQSPTHLIKTRGQQVTLRCSSQSGHNTVSWYQQALGQGPQFIFQYYREEENGRGNFPPRFSGLQFPNYSSELNVNALELDDSALYLCASSLRGTLANGELFFGEGSRLTVL.